In this sample, the clone carrying this TCR beta chain turned up once. Method: immunoSEQ multiplex PCR; TCRdb's copy keeps in-frame clones and lacks some. The sample holds fewer than 250,000 clones, 83% seen once. This entry comes from a study of blood T cell repertoires in COVID-19. The germline V and J ends were trimmed by 3 bases and 2 bases, with 10 bases remaining between them. Germline-derived CDR1 and CDR2 are SEHNR and FQNEAQ (reference sequence). This CDR3 spans 14 amino acids. The chain is built from TRBV7-9 and TRBJ2-5, with D possibly being TRBD1 (5 bases). The TCR sequence derives from a human donor in a cohort sampled during active COVID-19. Material for sequencing was peripheral blood. This chain's CDR3 is CASSFARTQETQYF. The CDR3 DNA is TGTGCCAGCAGCTTTGCGAGGACACAAGAGACCCAGTACTTC. Filled out from reference TRBV7-9 and TRBJ2-5, the complete variable domain reads DTGVSQNPRHKITKRGQNVTFRCDPISEHNRLYWYRQTLGQGPEFLTYFQNEAQLEKSRLLSDRFSAERPKGSFSTLEIQRTEQGDSAMYLCASSFARTQETQYFGPGTRLLVL.